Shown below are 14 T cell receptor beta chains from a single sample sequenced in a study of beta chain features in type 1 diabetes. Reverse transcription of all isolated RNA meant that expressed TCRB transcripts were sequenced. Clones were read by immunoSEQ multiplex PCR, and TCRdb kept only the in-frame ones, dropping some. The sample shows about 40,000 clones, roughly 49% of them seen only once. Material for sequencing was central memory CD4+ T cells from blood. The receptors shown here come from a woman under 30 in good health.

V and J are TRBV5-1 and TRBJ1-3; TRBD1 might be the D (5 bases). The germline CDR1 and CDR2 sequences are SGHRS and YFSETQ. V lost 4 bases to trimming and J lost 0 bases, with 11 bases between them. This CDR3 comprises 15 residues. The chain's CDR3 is CASSPPRDSGNTIYF. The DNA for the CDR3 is TGCGCCAGCAGCCCACCCAGGGACTCTGGAAACACCATATATTTT.

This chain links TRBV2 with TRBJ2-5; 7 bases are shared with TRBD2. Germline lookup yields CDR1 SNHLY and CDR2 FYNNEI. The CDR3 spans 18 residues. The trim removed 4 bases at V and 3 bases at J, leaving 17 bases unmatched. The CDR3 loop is CASSGPSSGAAWEETQYF. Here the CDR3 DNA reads TGTGCCAGCAGTGGGCCCAGCAGCGGGGCGGCTTGGGAAGAGACCCAGTACTTC.

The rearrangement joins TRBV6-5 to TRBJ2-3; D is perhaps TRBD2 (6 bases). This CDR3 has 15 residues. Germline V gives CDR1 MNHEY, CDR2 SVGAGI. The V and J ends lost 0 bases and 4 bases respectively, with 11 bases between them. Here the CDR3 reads CASSYSAGGADTQYF. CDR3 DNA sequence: TGTGCCAGCAGTTACTCTGCGGGCGGGGCAGATACGCAGTATTTT.

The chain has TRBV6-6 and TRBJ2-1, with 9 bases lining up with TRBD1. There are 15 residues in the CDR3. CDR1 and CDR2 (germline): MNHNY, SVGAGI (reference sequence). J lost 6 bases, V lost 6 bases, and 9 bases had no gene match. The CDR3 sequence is CASRKQGADFNEQFF. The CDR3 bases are TGTGCCAGCAGAAAACAGGGGGCTGATTTCAATGAGCAGTTCTTC.

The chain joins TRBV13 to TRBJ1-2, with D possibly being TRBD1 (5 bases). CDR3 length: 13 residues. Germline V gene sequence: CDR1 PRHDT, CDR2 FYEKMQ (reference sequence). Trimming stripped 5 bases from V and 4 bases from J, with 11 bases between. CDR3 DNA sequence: TGTGCCAGCAGCCCCCGACAGATCTATGGCTACACCTTC. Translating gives CASSPRQIYGYTF.

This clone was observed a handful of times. The CDR3 protein is CASSLGLAGVDTGELFF. CDR3 in DNA: TGTGCCAGCAGCTTGGGCCTAGCGGGAGTAGACACCGGGGAGCTGTTTTTT. V and J are TRBV5-4 and TRBJ2-2; 10 bases are a match to TRBD2. The V segment lost 0 bases and the J segment 3 bases; nucleotides outside the gene matches: 5. Germline V lookup: CDR1 SGHNT, CDR2 YYREEE (reference sequence). This CDR3 has 17 amino acids. The variable domain in full, completed from reference TRBV5-4 and TRBJ2-2, reads ETGVTQSPTHLIKTRGQQVTLRCSSQSGHNTVSWYQQALGQGPQFIFQYYREEENGRGNFPPRFSGLQFPNYSSELNVNALELDDSALYLCASSLGLAGVDTGELFFGEGSRLTVL.

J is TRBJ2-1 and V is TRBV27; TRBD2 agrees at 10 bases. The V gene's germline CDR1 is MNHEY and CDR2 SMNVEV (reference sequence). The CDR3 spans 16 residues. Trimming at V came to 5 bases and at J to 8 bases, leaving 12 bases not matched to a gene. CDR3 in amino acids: CASSPFASGSADEQFF. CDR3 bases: TGTGCCAGCAGTCCCTTTGCTAGCGGGAGTGCGGATGAGCAGTTCTTC.

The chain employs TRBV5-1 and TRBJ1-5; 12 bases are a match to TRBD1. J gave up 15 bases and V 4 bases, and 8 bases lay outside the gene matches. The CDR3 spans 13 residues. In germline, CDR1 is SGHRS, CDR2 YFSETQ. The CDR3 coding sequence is TGCGCCAGCAGCCAGGGACAGGGGGCTGGATGGCATTTT. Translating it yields CASSQGQGAGWHF.

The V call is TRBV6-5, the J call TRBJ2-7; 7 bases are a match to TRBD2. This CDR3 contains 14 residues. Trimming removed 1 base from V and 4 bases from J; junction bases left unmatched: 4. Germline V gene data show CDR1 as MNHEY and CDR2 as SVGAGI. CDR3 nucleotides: TGTGCCAGCAGTTACTTCGGGACTACTTACGAGCAGTACTTC. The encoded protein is CASSYFGTTYEQYF.

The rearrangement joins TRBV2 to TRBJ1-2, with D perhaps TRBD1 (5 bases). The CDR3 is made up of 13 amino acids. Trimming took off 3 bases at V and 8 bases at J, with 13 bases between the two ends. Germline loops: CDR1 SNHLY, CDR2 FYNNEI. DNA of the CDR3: TGTGCCAGCAGTGAGGGCAGGGAGGGAGGCTACACCTTC. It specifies CASSEGREGGYTF.

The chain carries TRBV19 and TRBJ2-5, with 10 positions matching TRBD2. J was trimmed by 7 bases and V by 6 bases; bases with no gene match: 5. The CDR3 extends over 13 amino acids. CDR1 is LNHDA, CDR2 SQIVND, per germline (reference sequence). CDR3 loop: CASSGPSGRTQYF. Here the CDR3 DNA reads TGTGCCAGTAGCGGCCCTAGCGGGAGGACCCAGTACTTC. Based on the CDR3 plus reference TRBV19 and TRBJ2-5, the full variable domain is DGGITQSPKYLFRKEGQNVTLSCEQNLNHDAMYWYRQDPGQGLRLIYYSQIVNDFQKGDIAEGYSVSREKKESFPLTVTSAQKNPTAFYLCASSGPSGRTQYFGPGTRLLVL.

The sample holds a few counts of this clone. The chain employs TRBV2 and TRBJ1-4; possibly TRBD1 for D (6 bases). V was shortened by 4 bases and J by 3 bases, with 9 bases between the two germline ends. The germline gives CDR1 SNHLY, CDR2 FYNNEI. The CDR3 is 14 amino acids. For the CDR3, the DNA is TGTGCCAGCAGTGGGGCAGGGGCTAATGAAAAACTGTTTTTT. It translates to CASSGAGANEKLFF. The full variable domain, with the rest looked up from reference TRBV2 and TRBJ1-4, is EPEVTQTPSHQVTQMGQEVILRCVPISNHLYFYWYRQILGQKVEFLVSFYNNEISEKSEIFDDQFSVERPDGSNFTLKIRSTKLEDSAMYFCASSGAGANEKLFFGSGTQLSVL.

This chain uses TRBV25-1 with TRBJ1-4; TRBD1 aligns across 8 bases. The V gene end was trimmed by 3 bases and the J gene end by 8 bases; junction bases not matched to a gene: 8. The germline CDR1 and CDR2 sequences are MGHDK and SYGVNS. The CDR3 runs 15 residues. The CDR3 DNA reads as TGTGCCAGCAGTGAGGGCGGGACAGGCGGCGAAAAACTGTTTTTT. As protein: CASSEGGTGGEKLFF.

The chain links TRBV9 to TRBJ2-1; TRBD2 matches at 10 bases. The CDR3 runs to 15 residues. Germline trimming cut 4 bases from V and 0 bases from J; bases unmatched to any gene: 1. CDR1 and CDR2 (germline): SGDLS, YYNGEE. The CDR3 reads CASSSSGSSYNEQFF. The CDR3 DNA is TGTGCCAGCAGCTCTAGCGGGAGCTCCTACAATGAGCAGTTCTTC.